The clone carrying this TCR beta chain was picked up a small number of times. Its matching antigen is unknown. This sample was included in a study of T cell repertoires in cytomegalovirus infection. Study overall: HLA-B-restricted CMV epitopes that are well studied, plus recently identified HLA-C-restricted ones, were used by the study. Shared public TCR beta signatures pointed to both CMV infection and a matching HLA type. Notes on the study in general: Summed frequency of public TCR beta families distinguished CMV carriers with the relevant HLA.

TCRdb re-called the reads with MiXCR, one entry per CDR3 protein. The data contain about 770,000 distinct CDR3 sequences, approximately 32% of them singletons. The germline V gene has CDR1 SNHLY and CDR2 FYNNEI. Trimming took off 6 bases at V and 0 bases at J, with 9 bases between the two ends. This CDR3 is 13 amino acids long. V and J are TRBV2 and TRBJ2-7, with D tentatively TRBD1 (6 bases). The sample consisted of cultured CD8+ T cells from PBMCs, taken from culture after CMV antigen stimulation. The receptor's source is a human donor in good health (CMV status not recorded). Some clones in this sample may be carry-over from other donors' samples. CDR3 amino acids: CASRQGSSYEQYV. The CDR3, as DNA: TGTGCCAGCAGACAGGGAAGCTCCTACGAGCAGTACGTC.